Below, one T cell receptor beta chain is given with its context. Its specificity is not known. The data derive from a study of persistence of HIV-infected CD4 T cells. Background on the study: Multiple blood draws of up to 180 mL, except two donors with single leukapheresis. Study outcomes and limitations: Within sorted populations, more oligoclonal TCRs accompanied more oligoclonal proviruses. Degenerate expanded CDR3beta sequences were enriched among CMV- and Gag-responding cells.

This was the immunoSEQ version 4 assay in survey mode. Genomic DNA was diluted to 10 ng/uL, up to 1 ug per sample. Repertoires were generated with immunoSEQ multiplex PCR, while TCRdb's copy carries only in-frame clones and drops some. Of some 30,000 clones in the sample, about 81% were seen once. Unmatched junction bases numbered 5, after V lost 8 bases and J lost 0 bases. CDR3 length: 14 residues. Germline V gene data show CDR1 as LNHDA and CDR2 as SQIVND (reference sequence). Cells were stimulated with CMV-infected fibroblast lysates at approximately 10 ug/mL. CD40L-negative CD69-negative CD45RO-high memory CD4+ T cells were sorted as populations depleted of antigen-responding cells.

V and J are TRBV19 and TRBJ2-7, with 9 nucleotides matching TRBD1. The sample was CD4+ T cells sorted from PBMCs after approximately 20-hour stimulation, taken from a patient who received antiretroviral therapy. The TCR comes from an adult woman with HIV who was CMV-seropositive. CDR3 nucleotide sequence: TGTGCCAGTTCCGGACAGGGGAGCTCCTACGAGCAGTACTTC. Residues: CASSGQGSSYEQYF.